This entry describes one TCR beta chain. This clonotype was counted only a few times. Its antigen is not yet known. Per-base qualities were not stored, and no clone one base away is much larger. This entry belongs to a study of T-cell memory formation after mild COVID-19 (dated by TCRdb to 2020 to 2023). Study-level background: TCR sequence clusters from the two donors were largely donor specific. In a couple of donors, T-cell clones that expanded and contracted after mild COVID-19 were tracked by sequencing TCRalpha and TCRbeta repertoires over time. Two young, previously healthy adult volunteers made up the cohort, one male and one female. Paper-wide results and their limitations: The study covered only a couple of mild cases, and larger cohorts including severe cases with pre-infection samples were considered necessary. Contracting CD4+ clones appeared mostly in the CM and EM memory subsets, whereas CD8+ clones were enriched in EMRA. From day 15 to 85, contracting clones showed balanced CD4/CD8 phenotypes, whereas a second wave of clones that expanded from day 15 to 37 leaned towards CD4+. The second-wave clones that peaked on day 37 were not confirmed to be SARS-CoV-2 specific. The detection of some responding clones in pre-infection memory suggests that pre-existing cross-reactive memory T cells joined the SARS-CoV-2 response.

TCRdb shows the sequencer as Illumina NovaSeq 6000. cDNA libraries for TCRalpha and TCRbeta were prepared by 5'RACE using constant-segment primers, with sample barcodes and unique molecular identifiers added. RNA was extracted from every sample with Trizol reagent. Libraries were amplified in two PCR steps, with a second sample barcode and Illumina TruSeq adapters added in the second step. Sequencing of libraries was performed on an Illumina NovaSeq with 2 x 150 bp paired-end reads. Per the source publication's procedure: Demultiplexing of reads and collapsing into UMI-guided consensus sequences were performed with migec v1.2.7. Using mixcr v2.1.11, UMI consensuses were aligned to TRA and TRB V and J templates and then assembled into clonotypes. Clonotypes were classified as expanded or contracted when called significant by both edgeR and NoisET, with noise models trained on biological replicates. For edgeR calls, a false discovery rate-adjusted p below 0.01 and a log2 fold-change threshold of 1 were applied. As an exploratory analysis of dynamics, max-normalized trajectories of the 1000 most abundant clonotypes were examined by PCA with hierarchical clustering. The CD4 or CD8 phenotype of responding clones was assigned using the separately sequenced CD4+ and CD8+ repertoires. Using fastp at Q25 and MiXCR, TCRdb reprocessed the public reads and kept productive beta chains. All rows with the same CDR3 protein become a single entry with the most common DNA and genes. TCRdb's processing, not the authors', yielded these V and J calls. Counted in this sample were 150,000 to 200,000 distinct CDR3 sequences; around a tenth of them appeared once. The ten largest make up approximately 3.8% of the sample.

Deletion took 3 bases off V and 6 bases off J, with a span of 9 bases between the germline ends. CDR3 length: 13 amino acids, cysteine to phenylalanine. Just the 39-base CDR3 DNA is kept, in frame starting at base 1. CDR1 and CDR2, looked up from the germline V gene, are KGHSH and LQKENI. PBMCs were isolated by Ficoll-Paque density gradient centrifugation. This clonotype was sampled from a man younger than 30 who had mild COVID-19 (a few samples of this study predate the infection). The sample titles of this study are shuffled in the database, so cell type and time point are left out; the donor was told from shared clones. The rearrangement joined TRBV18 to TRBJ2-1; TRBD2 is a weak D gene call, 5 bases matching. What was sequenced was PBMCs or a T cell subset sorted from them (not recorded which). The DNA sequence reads TGTGCCAGCTCACCTGGGAGCGGCAATGAGCAGTTCTTC. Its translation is CASSPGSGNEQFF.